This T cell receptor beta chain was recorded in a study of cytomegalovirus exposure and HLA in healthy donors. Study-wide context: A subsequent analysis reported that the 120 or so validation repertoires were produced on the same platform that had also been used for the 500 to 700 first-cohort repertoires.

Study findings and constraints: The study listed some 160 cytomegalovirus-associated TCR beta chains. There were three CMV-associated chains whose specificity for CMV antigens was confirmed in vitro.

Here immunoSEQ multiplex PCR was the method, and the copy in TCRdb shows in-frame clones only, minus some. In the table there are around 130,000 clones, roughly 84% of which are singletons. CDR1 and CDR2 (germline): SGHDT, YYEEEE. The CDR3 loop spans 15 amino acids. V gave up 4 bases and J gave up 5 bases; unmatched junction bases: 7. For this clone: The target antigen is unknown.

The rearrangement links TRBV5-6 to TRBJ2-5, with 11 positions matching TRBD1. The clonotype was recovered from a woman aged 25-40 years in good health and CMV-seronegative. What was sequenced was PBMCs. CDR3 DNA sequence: TGTGCCAGCAGCACCCGGACAGGGGGCGGGGAGACCCAGTACTTC. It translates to CASSTRTGGGETQYF.